The 18 T cell receptor beta chains reported below all come from one sample, sequenced in a study of human T cells and chemical hapten exposure. The sample's time point: pre-sensitization, week 0. Noted treatment: therapeutic diphenylcyclopropenone sensitization with weekly scalp DPC. TCRdb re-called the RACE reads through MiXCR, storing one row per CDR3 protein. The repertoire holds more than 300,000 distinct CDR3 sequences, 4.5% to 5.5% seen once, with just over 2.5% in the top ten. The sample in question was whole blood, obtained in connection with sensitization to the hapten diphenylcyclopropenone (DPC). The receptors here all came from a woman aged 50 to 60 with alopecia areata. Some clones in this sample may be carry-over from other donors' samples.

This clonotype was seen at least ten times. The chain employs TRBV12-3 or TRBV12-4 and TRBJ1-5, with 7 bases matching TRBD1. There are 16 residues in the CDR3. J was trimmed by 1 base and V by 6 bases; bases with no gene match: 9. CDR3 nucleotide sequence: TGTGCCAGCAGGAAGGGGGACAGTTTAAGCAATCAGCCCCAGCATTTT. Its protein product is CASRKGDSLSNQPQHF.

This clonotype was detected only a few times. The chain combines TRBV29-1 with TRBJ2-7, with 13 bases identical to TRBD2. Germline V gene sequence: CDR1 SQVTM, CDR2 ANQGSEA. V shed 3 bases, J shed 2 bases, and the junction held 1 base outside the gene matches. The CDR3 loop spans 14 amino acids. The DNA for the CDR3 is TGCAGCGTTGATGGACTAGCGGGAGCCTACGAGCAGTACTTC. It translates to CSVDGLAGAYEQYF.

The rearrangement links TRBV11-2 to TRBJ2-1; D uncertain. CDR1 is SGHAT, CDR2 FQNNGV, per germline. This CDR3 spans 15 amino acids. Deletions cut 3 bases from V and 4 bases from J, with 13 bases between. CDR3 DNA: TGTGCCAGCAGCTTTGATCCGGGCGGTTACAATGAGCAGTTCTTC. Its protein product is CASSFDPGGYNEQFF.

The V call is TRBV9, the J call TRBJ1-4; TRBD1 aligns across 7 bases. The V gene's germline CDR1 is SGDLS and CDR2 YYNGEE. Trimming cost V 4 bases and J 5 bases; bases outside gene matches: 14. This CDR3 comprises 17 residues. The CDR3, as DNA: TGTGCCAGCAGCCCCGTTGGCAGGGGGGTACGGAATGAAAAACTGTTTTTT. It translates to CASSPVGRGVRNEKLFF. The full variable domain, in which reference TRBV9 and TRBJ1-4 provide the parts outside the CDR3, is DSGVTQTPKHLITATGQRVTLRCSPRSGDLSVYWYQQSLDQGLQFLIQYYNGEERAKGNILERFSAQQFPDLHSELNLSSLELGDSALYFCASSPVGRGVRNEKLFFGSGTQLSVL.

This clonotype was picked up a small number of times. This rearrangement joins TRBV20-1 to TRBJ1-1; D is uncertain. CDR3 length: 9 residues. Per the germline V gene, CDR1 is DFQATT and CDR2 is SNEGSKA (reference sequence). DNA of the CDR3: TGCACACCGACGCCTGAAGCTTTCTTT. Encoded protein: CTPTPEAFF.

The genes are TRBV4-3 and TRBJ2-1, with a weak D call TRBD2 (5 bases). The CDR3 is 16 amino acids. Germline CDR1 and CDR2: LGHNA and YSLEER. Trimming pared 0 bases from V and 1 base from J, leaving 10 bases between. In nucleotides, the CDR3 is TGCGCCAGCAGCCAAGATATCCTAGCATCCTACAATGAGCAGTTCTTC. It encodes CASSQDILASYNEQFF.

This clonotype was picked up a small number of times. This chain joins TRBV9 and TRBJ2-6; D gene unclear. This CDR3 is built from 14 residues. The V end lost 0 bases, the J end lost 4 bases, and 5 bases lay between the germline ends. Per the germline V gene, CDR1 is SGDLS and CDR2 is YYNGEE. The DNA for the CDR3 is TGTGCCAGCAGCGTAGTCCAGGGGGCCAACGTCCTGACTTTC. Its protein product is CASSVVQGANVLTF.

This clonotype was detected many times. The rearrangement uses TRBV27 and TRBJ1-5; no reliable D call. The CDR3 is 13 residues long. Trimming stripped 6 bases from V and 4 bases from J, with 10 bases between. Per the germline V gene, CDR1 is MNHEY and CDR2 is SMNVEV (reference sequence). This CDR3 is CASSLGQNQPQHF. Written as DNA, the CDR3 is TGTGCCAGCAGCTTAGGGCAGAATCAGCCCCAGCATTTT.

This clonotype was counted many times. The CDR3 DNA is TGTGCCAGCAGCTCGACGGACTGGGGCCAAGAGACCCAGTACTTC. This encodes CASSSTDWGQETQYF. This sequence joins TRBV7-2 and TRBJ2-5; D perhaps matches TRBD2 (5 bases). The CDR3 is 15 residues long. Trimming left V 4 bases short and J 1 base short, with 13 bases between. Per germline, CDR1 SGHTA and CDR2 FQGNSA.

This sequence joins TRBV6-2 or TRBV6-3 and TRBJ2-7; D remains unclear. Deletions cut 0 bases from V and 0 bases from J, with 9 bases between. Germline CDR1 MNHEY, CDR2 SVGEGT. The CDR3 totals 15 residues. CDR3: CASSYSSSDSYEQYF. DNA for the CDR3: TGTGCCAGCAGTTACTCGAGTAGTGACTCCTACGAGCAGTACTTC.

This clonotype has a count of ten or more. The chain uses TRBV5-6 and TRBJ2-3; 9 nucleotides agree with TRBD1. V dropped 4 bases and J dropped 2; count of bases not matched to a gene: 8. CDR1 is SGHDT, CDR2 YYEEEE, per germline. The CDR3 length is 16 residues. CDR3 nucleotide sequence: TGTGCCAGCAGCGCGCCGGGACAGGGATTCACAGATACGCAGTATTTT. Translating it yields CASSAPGQGFTDTQYF.

This clonotype was seen many times. The chain is built from TRBV24-1 and TRBJ2-7; TRBD2 aligns across 12 bases. This CDR3 region has 17 residues. The ends lost 4 bases at V and 6 bases at J; junction bases unmatched: 12. Germline V CDR1 and CDR2: KGHDR, SFDVKD. The CDR3 sequence is CATSDPPMTSGGFEQYF. CDR3 nucleotide sequence: TGTGCCACCAGTGACCCACCGATGACTAGCGGGGGATTCGAGCAGTACTTC.

This clonotype was counted many times. The chain uses TRBV20-1 and TRBJ2-7, with no clear D. The CDR3 runs 12 residues. V gave up 4 bases and J gave up 1 base, with 8 bases separating them. Per germline, CDR1 DFQATT and CDR2 SNEGSKA (reference sequence). In DNA form, the CDR3 reads TGCAGTGCTACCAGGAGTTCCTACGAGCAGTACTTC. Its protein product is CSATRSSYEQYF.

This clonotype was counted at least ten times. The chain uses TRBV29-1 and TRBJ2-7; D remains ambiguous. The V end was cut by 0 bases, the J end by 0 bases, with 12 bases between. Germline V CDR1 and CDR2: SQVTM, ANQGSEA. There are 15 residues in the CDR3. For the CDR3, the DNA is TGCAGCGTTGAAGATCCGGACCGCAGCTCCTACGAGCAGTACTTC. Its translation: CSVEDPDRSSYEQYF.

The chain combines TRBV6-1 with TRBJ1-2; TRBD1 is a possible D gene (6 bases). This CDR3 is built from 13 residues. Germline CDR1 MNHNS, CDR2 SASEGT. Trimming left V 7 bases short and J 6 bases short, with 15 bases between. The CDR3 region is CASNLQGLDGYTF. Here the CDR3 DNA reads TGTGCCAGCAATTTACAGGGTTTGGATGGCTACACCTTC.

This chain links TRBV29-1 with TRBJ2-3, with D tentatively TRBD2 (5 bases). This CDR3 has 14 amino acids. Germline V gives CDR1 SQVTM, CDR2 ANQGSEA. Trimming took off 3 bases at V and 0 bases at J, with 10 bases between the two ends. CDR3 in amino acids: CSVEERSSTDTQYF. CDR3 coding DNA: TGCAGCGTTGAGGAGCGGTCTAGCACAGATACGCAGTATTTT.

This clonotype has more than one count but fewer than ten. This chain joins TRBV6-1 and TRBJ2-7; tentatively, D is TRBD1 or TRBD2 (6 bases each). The CDR3 runs 13 residues. CDR1 and CDR2 from the germline V gene are MNHNS and SASEGT. V dropped 8 bases and J dropped 7 bases, with 18 bases sitting between them. CDR3 loop: CASGALGAGEQYF. The CDR3 bases are TGTGCCAGCGGAGCCTTGGGGGCGGGGGAGCAGTACTTC.

This chain joins TRBV7-6 and TRBJ1-5; no firm D call. Looked up from germline, CDR1 is SGHVS and CDR2 is FNYEAQ. The CDR3 consists of 14 residues. V lost 4 bases and J lost 4, with 11 bases in between. The CDR3 sequence: CASSSDPVNQPQHF. Here the CDR3 DNA reads TGTGCCAGCAGCTCCGACCCGGTTAATCAGCCCCAGCATTTT.